The 20 T cell receptor beta chains below all came from one sample that was sequenced in a study of CD8 T cells in ankylosing spondylitis. Each CDR3 protein is one row after TCRdb ran MiXCR on the 5' RACE reads. This table has 220,000 or so distinct CDR3 sequences, about 11% appearing once. Specimen: blood, either unsorted or a sorted T cell fraction (not recorded which). The receptors originated from a male donor with ankylosing spondylitis or in good health (not recorded which).

The sample holds a few counts of this clonotype. CDR3 in DNA: TGTGCCAGCAGCTTAGGTCCGATAGGAGGACAGCCCCAGCATTTT. Its protein product is CASSLGPIGGQPQHF. The chain carries TRBV7-2 and TRBJ1-5; D is uncertain. The ends were cut back, 1 base at V and 7 bases at J, with 14 bases in the middle. Per the germline V gene, CDR1 is SGHTA and CDR2 is FQGNSA. The CDR3 runs 15 residues.

The rearrangement links TRBV5-1 to TRBJ1-1, with 11 bases lining up with TRBD1. The CDR3 runs 16 residues. Germline trimming cut 4 bases from V and 4 bases from J; bases unmatched to any gene: 9. The germline V gene encodes CDR1 SGHRS and CDR2 YFSETQ. CDR3 DNA: TGCGCCAGCAGCACTGGACAGGGGGCGTCATCCACTGAAGCTTTCTTT. It is translated as CASSTGQGASSTEAFF. Drawing the rest from reference TRBV5-1 and TRBJ1-1, the complete variable domain is KAGVTQTPRYLIKTRGQQVTLSCSPISGHRSVSWYQQTPGQGLQFLFEYFSETQRNKGNFPGRFSGRQFSNSRSEMNVSTLELGDSALYLCASSTGQGASSTEAFFGQGTRLTVV.

J is TRBJ1-1 and V is TRBV28, with unresolved D. CDR1 MDHEN and CDR2 SYDVKM come from the germline V gene. The V and J ends lost 7 bases and 0 bases respectively, with 15 bases between them. The CDR3 covers 15 residues. The CDR3 bases are TGTGCCAGCAATCTTCCCCCCCCTATGAACACTGAAGCTTTCTTT. It yields the protein CASNLPPPMNTEAFF.

This clonotype was observed at least ten times. The rearrangement joins TRBV20-1 to TRBJ1-2, with 10 bases identical to TRBD1. The CDR3 loop spans 14 amino acids. CDR1 is DFQATT, CDR2 SNEGSKA, per germline (reference sequence). V was pared by 0 bases and J by 6 bases, with 4 bases of the junction left unmatched. The CDR3 nucleotides read TGCAGTGCTAGAGATCGACAGGGGGCGGATGGCTACACCTTC. Translated: CSARDRQGADGYTF.

This clonotype was seen ten or more times. The J gene is TRBJ2-5, the V gene TRBV5-1, with TRBD2 identical over 11 bases. Per germline, CDR1 SGHRS and CDR2 YFSETQ. The CDR3 is 15 amino acids. Trimming took 5 bases from V and 1 from J; bases not matched to a gene: 4. CDR3 bases: TGCGCCAGCAGGGCAACTAGCGGGGGCCAAGAGACCCAGTACTTC. Translated, it gives CASRATSGGQETQYF.

This chain's CDR3 is CASTLSGDSNSPLHF. In DNA, the CDR3 is TGTGCCAGCACTCTATCAGGGGATAGTAATTCACCCCTCCACTTT. The chain has TRBV12-3 or TRBV12-4 and TRBJ1-6, with TRBD1 as a possible D gene (6 bases). V dropped 7 bases and J dropped 6 bases, with 16 bases sitting between them. This CDR3 is 15 amino acids long.

This clonotype came up a few times. The chain recombines TRBV29-1 with TRBJ1-1; D is unclear. The CDR3 sequence is 13 residues long. V was cut by 0 bases and J by 7 bases, with 12 bases left in between. Germline V lookup: CDR1 SQVTM, CDR2 ANQGSEA. CDR3 in DNA: TGCAGCGTTGAAGATCTAGCAAGGAGTGAAGCTTTCTTT. Translating it yields CSVEDLARSEAFF.

This clonotype has only a few counts. The V call is TRBV20-1, the J call TRBJ2-7; D ambiguous. Per the germline V gene, CDR1 is DFQATT and CDR2 is SNEGSKA (reference sequence). This CDR3 has 12 amino acids. V lost 5 bases and J 3 bases, leaving 11 bases between the germline ends. The CDR3: CSASTLYYEQYF. The CDR3 nucleotides read TGCAGTGCTTCGACTCTCTACTACGAGCAGTACTTC.

This clonotype was detected many times. The chain uses TRBV20-1 and TRBJ2-3; perhaps TRBD1 as D (6 bases). The CDR3 length is 16 residues. The V and J ends lost 6 bases and 3 bases respectively, with 22 bases between them. Per the germline V gene, CDR1 is DFQATT and CDR2 is SNEGSKA (reference sequence). In DNA, the CDR3 is TGCAGTGCCGATCTGACGAACAGGGCAAGAACAGATACGCAGTATTTT. Translating it yields CSADLTNRARTDTQYF.

The chain combines TRBV29-1 with TRBJ1-5; no firm D call. In germline, CDR1 is SQVTM, CDR2 ANQGSEA. The V end was cut by 4 bases, the J end by 9 bases, with 16 bases between. This CDR3 region has 13 residues. In DNA form, the CDR3 reads TGCAGCGTTGGGACCTCGGACGGTGCGCCCCAGCATTTT. Translating it yields CSVGTSDGAPQHF.

This clonotype was picked up a small number of times. The chain recombines TRBV7-9 with TRBJ1-5; 7 bases are shared with TRBD1. CDR1 and CDR2 from the germline V gene are SEHNR and FQNEAQ (reference sequence). The CDR3 totals 15 residues. V was pared by 1 base and J by 5 bases, with 5 bases of the junction left unmatched. The CDR3 spells CASSLEGGSHQPQHF. CDR3 nucleotide sequence: TGTGCCAGCAGCTTAGAAGGGGGCAGCCATCAGCCCCAGCATTTT.

This clonotype was seen many times. The chain has TRBV5-1 and TRBJ2-7; TRBD2 might be the D (5 bases). The CDR3 covers 14 residues. Deletions cut 0 bases from V and 3 bases from J, with 10 bases between. Germline V gives CDR1 SGHRS, CDR2 YFSETQ. This CDR3 is CASSLVLSGYEQYF. The CDR3 nucleotides are TGCGCCAGCAGCTTGGTTCTCAGCGGCTACGAGCAGTACTTC.

This clonotype was detected many times. The chain links TRBV20-1 to TRBJ1-5; D gene unclear. The germline gives CDR1 DFQATT, CDR2 SNEGSKA (reference sequence). V lost 1 base and J 8 bases, leaving 12 bases between the germline ends. This CDR3 contains 13 residues. The CDR3 sequence: CSARGSPGEPQHF. In DNA form, the CDR3 reads TGCAGTGCTAGAGGATCCCCGGGCGAGCCCCAGCATTTT.

In this sample, this clonotype turned up many times. The chain uses TRBV5-1 and TRBJ2-3; D is unresolved. The V end lost 2 bases, the J end lost 2 bases, and 12 bases lay between the germline ends. The CDR3 totals 15 residues. CDR1 and CDR2 from the germline V gene are SGHRS and YFSETQ. In DNA form, the CDR3 reads TGCGCCAGCAGCTTAGTTGCCACGGACACAGATACGCAGTATTTT. Protein: CASSLVATDTDTQYF.

This clonotype was counted only a few times. One junction end disagrees with the germline gene, perhaps due to a read error. The chain combines TRBV19 with TRBJ2-3; D perhaps matches TRBD2 (6 bases). This CDR3 region has 14 residues. Germline CDR1 is LNHDA and CDR2 is SQIVND (reference sequence). As DNA, the CDR3 is TGTGCCAGTAGAATAGCGGCGCACACAGATACGCAGTATTTT. It translates to CASRIAAHTDTQYF.

This clonotype has only a few counts. The chain recombines TRBV7-2 with TRBJ2-5; TRBD2 matches at 8 bases. Looked up from germline, CDR1 is SGHTA and CDR2 is FQGNSA. With 1 base clipped from V and 5 bases from J, the junction kept 6 bases outside the gene matches. This CDR3 region has 15 residues. The CDR3: CASSLDGGAGETQYF. The CDR3 DNA is TGTGCCAGCAGCTTAGACGGGGGGGCTGGGGAGACCCAGTACTTC.

This clonotype appeared many times. The genes are TRBV5-1 and TRBJ2-5; D is ambiguous. The CDR3 runs to 13 residues. Looked up from germline, CDR1 is SGHRS and CDR2 is YFSETQ. Trimming took 1 base from V and 4 from J, leaving 8 bases between them. This CDR3 reads CASSLWASETQYF. The CDR3 DNA is TGCGCCAGCAGCTTGTGGGCTTCAGAGACCCAGTACTTC. Full variable domain (rest looked up from reference TRBV5-1 and TRBJ2-5): KAGVTQTPRYLIKTRGQQVTLSCSPISGHRSVSWYQQTPGQGLQFLFEYFSETQRNKGNFPGRFSGRQFSNSRSEMNVSTLELGDSALYLCASSLWASETQYFGPGTRLLVL.

This clonotype occurred many times. The chain couples TRBV7-2 to TRBJ1-4; D is uncertain. With 1 base removed from V and 4 bases from J, the gap between germline ends came to 10 bases. The CDR3 length is 15 residues. The germline V gene encodes CDR1 SGHTA and CDR2 FQGNSA. The CDR3 coding sequence is TGTGCCAGCAGCTTAGTAGTAAGCGGTAATGAAAAACTGTTTTTT. Translated, it gives CASSLVVSGNEKLFF.

This clonotype was counted ten times or more. This sequence joins TRBV10-3 and TRBJ2-5; weak D call: TRBD2 (7 bases). This CDR3 is built from 16 residues. Trimming stripped 0 bases from V and 2 bases from J, with 13 bases between. Germline V CDR1 and CDR2: ENHRY, SYGVKD. The CDR3 region is CAISESREGEQETQYF. The DNA for the CDR3 is TGTGCCATCAGTGAGTCAAGGGAGGGGGAACAAGAGACCCAGTACTTC.

This chain connects TRBV19 to TRBJ2-2, with 7 nucleotides matching TRBD1. The ends lost 1 base at V and 4 bases at J; junction bases unmatched: 9. Germline CDR1 and CDR2: LNHDA and SQIVND (reference sequence). This CDR3 is 17 amino acids long. The chain's CDR3 is CASSIGKGAGGTGELFF. CDR3 coding DNA: TGTGCCAGTAGTATAGGCAAGGGGGCCGGAGGCACCGGGGAGCTGTTTTTT. The full variable domain, in which reference TRBV19 and TRBJ2-2 provide the parts outside the CDR3, is DGGITQSPKYLFRKEGQNVTLSCEQNLNHDAMYWYRQDPGQGLRLIYYSQIVNDFQKGDIAEGYSVSREKKESFPLTVTSAQKNPTAFYLCASSIGKGAGGTGELFFGEGSRLTVL.